The clone carrying this T cell receptor (delta chain) occurred many times. The data were taken from a study of γδ T cells in repeated Plasmodium falciparum infection. TCRdb fed the multiplex PCR reads into CATT to redo clone calling. The sample gives 90,000 or so delta-chain clones, 0.8% to 1% of which show up once; 7.5% to 10% is in the top ten. Flow sorting of PBMC yielded separate Vgamma9/Vdelta2+ and Vdelta2-negative gammadelta T cell populations for bulk repertoire analysis. The CDR3 sequence is 20 residues long. The ends were cut back, 4 bases at V and 0 bases at J, with 27 bases in the middle. Germline loops: CDR1 TSWWSYY, CDR2 QGS.

The rearrangement joins TRDV1 to TRDJ1; D is perhaps TRDD3 (6 bases). The sequence was collected from a pool of human donors (malaria-infected and uninfected, not separated). Specimen: gamma-delta T cells from blood. The CDR3 region is CALGAIPSWGPRRDTDKLIF. In DNA, the CDR3 is TGTGCTCTTGGGGCAATACCGTCCTGGGGCCCCCGGAGGGACACCGATAAACTCATCTTT.